The T cell receptor beta chain described here comes from a study of blood T cell repertoires in COVID-19. Looking at the study overall: The United States, Italy and Spain were the sources of the acute and convalescent COVID-19 samples. Sources were T cells, B-cell-depleted T cells, or PBMCs; the material itself was cDNA or gDNA.

CDR1 and CDR2 (germline): MNHEY, SVGAGI. V was cut by 2 bases and J by 0 bases, with 10 bases left in between. The CDR3 totals 15 residues. Data came from immunoSEQ multiplex PCR; TCRdb stores just in-frame clones and leaves some out. The profile shows a few hundred thousand clones, around 89% of them singletons. Sequences were obtained from peripheral blood. This sequence was found in a woman in her thirties with COVID-19, enrolled during active disease. V gene TRBV6-5 combines with J gene TRBJ1-1; a possible D gene is TRBD1 (5 bases). The CDR3 here is CASSYGAGVNTEAFF. DNA of the CDR3: TGTGCCAGCAGTTACGGTGCGGGGGTGAACACTGAAGCTTTCTTT.